This T cell receptor beta chain was obtained from a study of blood T cell repertoires in COVID-19. Across the study: Sites in the United States, Italy and Spain provided acute and convalescent COVID-19 samples. PBMCs, B-cell-depleted T cells, or T cells provided the cDNA or gDNA that made up the material.

Germline CDR1 SNHLY, CDR2 FYNNEI. The CDR3 runs to 21 residues. Trimming took 3 bases from V and 0 from J; bases not matched to a gene: 18. In the original workflow: Researchers report that nucleated cell counts were estimated from reference gene primer amplification. Libraries were prepared by immunoSEQ multiplex PCR; TCRdb keeps only in-frame clonotypes and omits some of them. For V, J and clone size, that table is used; D and trimming come from the DNA. Of some 160,000 clones listed, about 89% were seen once; the top ten hold about 2.6%. The V and J genes are TRBV2 and TRBJ2-1; 9 bases line up with TRBD1. This clonotype originated in a man in his 60s with acute or convalescent COVID-19. The sequencing input was peripheral blood. The CDR3 DNA follows: TGTGCCAGCAGTGATGAGCCCACCTCAGGACAGGGGAAGAGCTCCTACAATGAGCAGTTCTTC. Its translation is CASSDEPTSGQGKSSYNEQFF.